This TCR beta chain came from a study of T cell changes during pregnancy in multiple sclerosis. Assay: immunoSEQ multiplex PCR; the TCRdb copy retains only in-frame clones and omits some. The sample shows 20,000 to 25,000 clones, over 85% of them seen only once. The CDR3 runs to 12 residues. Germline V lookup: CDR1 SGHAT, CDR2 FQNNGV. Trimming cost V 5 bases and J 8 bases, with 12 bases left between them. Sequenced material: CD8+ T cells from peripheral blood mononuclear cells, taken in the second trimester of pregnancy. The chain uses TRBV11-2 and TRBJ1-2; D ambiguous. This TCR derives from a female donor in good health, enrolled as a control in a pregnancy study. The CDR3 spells CASSHTLEGYTF. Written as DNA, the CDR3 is TGTGCCAGCAGCCATACCCTGGAGGGCTACACCTTC.